This T cell receptor beta chain was captured in a study of cytotoxic CD8 clonotypes in ibrutinib-treated CLL (dated by TCRdb to about 2021). The study in broad terms: The cohort was composed of about a dozen relapsed/refractory and around 14 treatment-naive patients; IGHV unmutated status was identified in about 17 patients. Partial responses were observed in about 25 patients and complete responses in 2; after a median follow-up of roughly 62 months, remission was maintained in roughly 15 patients and progression was observed in 12. The response samples were drawn at a median of roughly twelve months into treatment, with a range of about 6 to 36 months. Samples averaged about 260,000 productive templates and some 96,000 productive rearrangements. Longitudinal samples were obtainable from about 30% of the roughly 90 participants in the trial. Cryopreserved peripheral blood mononuclear cells were obtained prior to treatment, at the time of response, and at either disease progression or sustained remission. All remission and progressive disease samples were collected while patients were still receiving ibrutinib.

Results the study describes overall, beyond this receptor: An increase in clonality was observed at ibrutinib response, with clonality remaining stable during sustained remission and falling back toward baseline at progression. Baseline clonality exceeded that of age-matched healthy donors and correlated strongly with circulating CD8+ T-cell counts. Public clonotypes were rare and either contracted or stayed stable during treatment, and the rise in clonality at ibrutinib response reflected the expansion of private clonotypes. Sampling times were not matched between patients in sustained remission and patients whose disease was progressing, and lymph node repertoires were not examined.

CDR1 and CDR2 were assigned from the germline V gene (reference sequence) as LNHNV and YYDKDF. From cysteine to phenylalanine, the CDR3 is 15 amino acids long. Only the CDR3 DNA is retained, 45 bases long and in frame from the first base. Germline trimming amounts to 5 bases on V and 6 bases on J, with 7 as the count of junction bases outside the gene matches. Each clonotype received, on average, around 10x coverage in deep resolution sequencing performed on a MiSeq, where the target depth lay between 1 in 1 million and 1 in 200,000 T cells. The immunoSEQ hsTCRB Kit was used to generate TCR beta libraries. The published analysis was carried out like this. Data were analyzed with ImmunoSEQ Data Assistant and ImmunoSEQ Analyzer, with V, D and J genes assigned per IMGT definitions. Clonality was computed as one minus normalized Shannon entropy of productive rearrangement frequencies, ranging from 0 to 1. Only overrepresented clonotypes making up at least 0.05% of the repertoire of each patient were included in the public clonotype analysis. Some 13 age-matched healthy donor repertoires from immuneACCESS served as clonality controls. The immuneACCESS repertoire file appears here via TCRdb, limited to in-frame rearrangements. These files lack a portion of the clones; in checked studies, under half of the deficit traces to unresolved V genes, and the cause of the others is not known. The DNA gave D and trimming, while V, J and clone size come from that table. The sample table holds about 120,000 clones, of which approximately 83% were seen once. Under 2.5% of the sample is held by the ten biggest clonotypes.

About this clone: This clone's antigen is unknown. No quality values exist for individual bases; no much larger clone is one base distant.

Interpreted using the paper, the time point label stands for: roughly 25 months on ibrutinib. For TCR beta library preparation, about 2 micrograms of genomic DNA was extracted from cryopreserved PBMCs. Longitudinal blood samples from CLL patients on ibrutinib monotherapy underwent high-throughput TCR beta sequencing. Patients were enrolled in a phase 2 open-label single-center ibrutinib monotherapy trial. This material consisted of PBMCs, taken after 24 months of ibrutinib treatment. This receptor was taken from a human donor with chronic lymphocytic leukemia. Recombination linked TRBV15 to TRBJ1-5; 10 middle bases align to TRBD1. The CDR3 in this case is CATSPGQGRGQPQHF. The sequence in DNA is TGTGCCACCAGCCCGGGACAGGGGCGAGGTCAGCCCCAGCATTTT.